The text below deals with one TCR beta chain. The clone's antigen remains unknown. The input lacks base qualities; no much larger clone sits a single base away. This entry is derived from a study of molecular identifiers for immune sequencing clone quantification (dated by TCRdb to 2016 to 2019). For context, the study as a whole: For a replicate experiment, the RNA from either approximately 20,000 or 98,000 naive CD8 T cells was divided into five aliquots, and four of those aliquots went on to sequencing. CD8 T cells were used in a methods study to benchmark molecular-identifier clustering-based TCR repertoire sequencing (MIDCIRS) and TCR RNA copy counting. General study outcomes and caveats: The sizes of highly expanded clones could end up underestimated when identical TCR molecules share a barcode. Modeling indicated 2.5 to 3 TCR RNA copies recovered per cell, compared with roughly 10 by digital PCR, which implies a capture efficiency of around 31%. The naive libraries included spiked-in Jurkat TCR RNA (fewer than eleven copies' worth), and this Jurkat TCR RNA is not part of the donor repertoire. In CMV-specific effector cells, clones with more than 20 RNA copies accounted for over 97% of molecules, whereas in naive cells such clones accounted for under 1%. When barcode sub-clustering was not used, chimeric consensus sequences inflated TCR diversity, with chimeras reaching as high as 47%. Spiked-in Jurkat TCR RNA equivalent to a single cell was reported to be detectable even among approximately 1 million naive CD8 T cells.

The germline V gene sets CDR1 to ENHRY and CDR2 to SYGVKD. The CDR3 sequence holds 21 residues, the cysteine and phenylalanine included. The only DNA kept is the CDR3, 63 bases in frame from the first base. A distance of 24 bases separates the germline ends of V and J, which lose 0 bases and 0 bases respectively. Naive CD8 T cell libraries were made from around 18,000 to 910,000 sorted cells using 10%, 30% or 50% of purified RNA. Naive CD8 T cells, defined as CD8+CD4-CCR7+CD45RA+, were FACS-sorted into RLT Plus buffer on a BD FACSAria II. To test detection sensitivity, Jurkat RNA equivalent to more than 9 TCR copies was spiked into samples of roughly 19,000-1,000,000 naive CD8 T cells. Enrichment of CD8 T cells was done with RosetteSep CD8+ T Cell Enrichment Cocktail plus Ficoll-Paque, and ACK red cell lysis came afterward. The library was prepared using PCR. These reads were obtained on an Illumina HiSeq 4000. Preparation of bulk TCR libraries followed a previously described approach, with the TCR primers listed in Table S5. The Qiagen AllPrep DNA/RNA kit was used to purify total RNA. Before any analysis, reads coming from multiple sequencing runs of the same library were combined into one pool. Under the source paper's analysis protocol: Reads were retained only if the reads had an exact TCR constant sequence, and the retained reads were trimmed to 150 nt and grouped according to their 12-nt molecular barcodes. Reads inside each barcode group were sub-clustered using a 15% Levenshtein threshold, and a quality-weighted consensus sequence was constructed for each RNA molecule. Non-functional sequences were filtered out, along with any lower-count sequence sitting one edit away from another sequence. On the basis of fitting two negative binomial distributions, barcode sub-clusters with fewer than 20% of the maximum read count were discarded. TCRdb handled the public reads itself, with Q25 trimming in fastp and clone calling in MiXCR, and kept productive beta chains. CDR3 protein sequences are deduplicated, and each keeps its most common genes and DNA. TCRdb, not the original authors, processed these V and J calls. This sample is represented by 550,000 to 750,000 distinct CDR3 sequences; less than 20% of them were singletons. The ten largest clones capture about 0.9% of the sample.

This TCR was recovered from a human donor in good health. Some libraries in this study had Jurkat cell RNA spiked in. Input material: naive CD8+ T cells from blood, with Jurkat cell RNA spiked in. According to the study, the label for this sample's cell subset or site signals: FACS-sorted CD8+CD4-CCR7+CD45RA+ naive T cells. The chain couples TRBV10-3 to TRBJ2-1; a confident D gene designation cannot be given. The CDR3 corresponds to CAISESIPTVGHTSSYNEQFF. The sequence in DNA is TGTGCCATCAGTGAGTCCATCCCAACGGTGGGCCACACAAGCTCCTACAATGAGCAGTTCTTC.